The 20 T cell receptor beta chains below come from one sample, sequenced in a study of blood T cell repertoires in COVID-19. TCRdb's copy holds only in-frame clones and misses some; the assay was immunoSEQ multiplex PCR. The data contain 300,000 to 350,000 clones, over 75% of them singletons. Input material: PBMCs or T cells enriched from blood (not recorded which). These receptors were collected from a young woman who had recovered from COVID-19.

This sequence joins TRBV28 and TRBJ1-6; D uncertain. The CDR3 length is 16 residues. Trimming stripped 2 bases from V and 10 bases from J, with 18 bases between. Germline-derived CDR1 and CDR2 are MDHEN and SYDVKM. CDR3 DNA: TGTGCCAGCAGTTTAATAGCGGCGGGCATGGGGTCACCCCTCCACTTT. Protein product: CASSLIAAGMGSPLHF. Using reference TRBV28 and TRBJ1-6 for the parts outside the CDR3, the full variable domain is DVKVTQSSRYLVKRTGEKVFLECVQDMDHENMFWYRQDPGLGLRLIYFSYDVKMKEKGDIPEGYSVSREKKERFSLILESASTNQTSMYLCASSLIAAGMGSPLHFGNGTRLTVT.

The chain employs TRBV2 and TRBJ2-3; 12 bases are a match to TRBD2. The germline V gene has CDR1 SNHLY and CDR2 FYNNEI. CDR3 size: 15 residues. V gave up 5 bases and J gave up 4 bases; unmatched junction bases: 4. The CDR3 is CASSRLAGVADTQYF. Here the CDR3 DNA reads TGTGCCAGCAGTAGACTAGCGGGGGTTGCAGATACGCAGTATTTT.

The CDR3 DNA reads as TGTGCCAGCAGCTTAATAGCGGGGGGAATACAAGAGACCCAGTACTTC. Protein sequence: CASSLIAGGIQETQYF. The chain couples TRBV7-6 to TRBJ2-5; TRBD2 matches 10 bases. Germline values: CDR1 SGHVS, CDR2 FNYEAQ. This CDR3 comprises 16 residues. V was clipped by 2 bases and J by 2 bases; unmatched bases: 5.

The CDR3 DNA reads as TGTGCCAGCAGTTTAAACCCCCCGGGTCCATTCAGCTCCTATAATTCACCCCTCCACTTT. Protein sequence: CASSLNPPGPFSSYNSPLHF. This chain links TRBV27 with TRBJ1-6, with D unclear. This CDR3 region has 20 residues. Germline V gene data show CDR1 as MNHEY and CDR2 as SMNVEV (reference sequence). Trimming removed 2 bases from V and 0 bases from J, with 20 bases in between.

This clone was picked up a small number of times. The CDR3 sequence: CASSYDTLSTGELFF. CDR3 bases: TGTGCCAGCAGCTATGACACCCTGAGCACCGGGGAGCTGTTTTTT. The chain combines TRBV5-4 with TRBJ2-2; no clear D. Germline-derived CDR1 and CDR2 are SGHNT and YYREEE (reference sequence). CDR3 length: 15 residues. Deletions cut 3 bases from V and 4 bases from J, with 13 bases between.

The J gene is TRBJ1-5, the V gene TRBV27; TRBD1 matches 7 bases. V lost 5 bases, J lost 7 bases, and 8 bases stayed unmatched. In germline, CDR1 is MNHEY, CDR2 SMNVEV (reference sequence). CDR3 length: 14 residues. The CDR3 reads CASSTRQGGQPQHF. The CDR3, as DNA: TGTGCCAGCAGTACCCGACAGGGAGGCCAGCCCCAGCATTTT.

As regards this clone: This sample also contains other DNA sequences that code for the same CDR3. The chain uses TRBV30 and TRBJ2-7; a possible D gene is TRBD1 (5 bases). The CDR3 runs to 14 residues. Germline values: CDR1 GTSNPN, CDR2 SVGIG (reference sequence). The V and J ends lost 0 bases and 2 bases respectively, with 11 bases between them. CDR3: CAWSVGQGPYEQYF. In nucleotides, the CDR3 is TGTGCCTGGAGTGTAGGACAAGGCCCCTACGAGCAGTACTTC.

Here the CDR3 DNA reads TGTGCCATCAGTGAGGTTGGGGTGAAGCGGACTGAAGCTTTCTTT. It codes for CAISEVGVKRTEAFF. The chain carries TRBV10-3 and TRBJ1-1; D uncertain. The CDR3 extends over 15 amino acids. V lost 2 bases, J lost 5 bases, and 15 bases lay in between. Germline loops: CDR1 ENHRY, CDR2 SYGVKD.

The chain is built from TRBV7-9 and TRBJ2-1; D possibly corresponds to TRBD2 (6 bases). The CDR3 sequence is 14 residues long. The ends were cut back, 6 bases at V and 7 bases at J, with 16 bases in the middle. Germline V gene data show CDR1 as SEHNR and CDR2 as FQNEAQ (reference sequence). CDR3 amino acids: CASREGRSLNEQFF. The DNA of the CDR3 is TGTGCCAGCAGGGAGGGACGGTCGTTGAATGAGCAGTTCTTC. Together with reference TRBV7-9 and TRBJ2-1, the CDR3 gives the full variable domain: DTGVSQNPRHKITKRGQNVTFRCDPISEHNRLYWYRQTLGQGPEFLTYFQNEAQLEKSRLLSDRFSAERPKGSFSTLEIQRTEQGDSAMYLCASREGRSLNEQFFGPGTRLTVL.

The chain joins TRBV10-2 to TRBJ1-5; TRBD1 aligns across 7 bases. CDR3 length equals 15 residues. The V gene's germline CDR1 is WSHSY and CDR2 SAAADI. V dropped 4 bases and J dropped 6; count of bases not matched to a gene: 9. The CDR3 region has the DNA TGCGCCAGCAGTGGTGGCAGGGGACAGACTCAGCCCCAGCATTTT. Translation gives CASSGGRGQTQPQHF.

This clone was observed once. The genes are TRBV19 and TRBJ1-5; possibly TRBD1 for D (6 bases). Trimming took 5 bases from V and 2 from J, leaving 10 bases between them. The CDR3 has 14 residues. In germline, CDR1 is LNHDA, CDR2 SQIVND (reference sequence). The CDR3 DNA is TGTGCCAGTAGTCAGGGGCCGGGCAATCAGCCCCAGCATTTT. Translation gives CASSQGPGNQPQHF.

V and J are TRBV24-1 and TRBJ2-1; TRBD2 agrees at 16 bases. The CDR3 has 22 residues. Per germline, CDR1 KGHDR and CDR2 SFDVKD. After removal of 4 bases from V and 4 bases from J, the junction contained 18 bases not matched to a gene. CDR3 nucleotides: TGTGCCACCAGTGACCCCAACCCGCGACAAGGGACTAGCGGGGGGGGATACAATGAGCAGTTCTTC. It specifies CATSDPNPRQGTSGGGYNEQFF.

The rearrangement links TRBV5-1 to TRBJ1-4; D gene ambiguous. Germline V gene lookup returns CDR1 SGHRS and CDR2 YFSETQ. The ends were cut back, 4 bases at V and 3 bases at J, with 13 bases in the middle. CDR3 size: 15 residues. The CDR3 DNA sequence: TGCGCCAGCAGCCCGAGGGTGGCTGCTAATGAAAAACTGTTTTTT. It codes for CASSPRVAANEKLFF. The variable domain in full, completed from reference TRBV5-1 and TRBJ1-4, reads KAGVTQTPRYLIKTRGQQVTLSCSPISGHRSVSWYQQTPGQGLQFLFEYFSETQRNKGNFPGRFSGRQFSNSRSEMNVSTLELGDSALYLCASSPRVAANEKLFFGSGTQLSVL.

The chain employs TRBV27 and TRBJ1-1; a possible D gene is TRBD1 (6 bases). V lost 6 bases and J 4 bases, leaving 21 bases between the germline ends. The CDR3 is 16 residues long. Germline CDR1 is MNHEY and CDR2 is SMNVEV (reference sequence). The chain's CDR3 is CASSRGLGAGVTEAFF. CDR3 coding DNA: TGTGCCAGCAGCCGGGGTCTGGGGGCAGGGGTCACTGAAGCTTTCTTT.

CDR3 loop: CASSPTTQGALGAGNTIYF. The CDR3 coding sequence is TGTGCCAGCTCACCTACCACGCAGGGGGCGCTTGGGGCTGGAAACACCATATATTTT. The chain recombines TRBV18 with TRBJ1-3, with TRBD1 matching over 8 bases. Germline values: CDR1 KGHSH, CDR2 LQKENI. J was trimmed by 2 bases and V by 3 bases; bases with no gene match: 15. This CDR3 contains 19 residues. The complete variable domain, with remaining parts taken from reference TRBV18 and TRBJ1-3, reads NAGVMQNPRHLVRRRGQEARLRCSPMKGHSHVYWYRQLPEEGLKFMVYLQKENIIDESGMPKERFSAEFPKEGPSILRIQQVVRGDSAAYFCASSPTTQGALGAGNTIYFGEGSWLTVV.

This clone was recorded a few times. The rearrangement links TRBV7-9 to TRBJ1-2, with D possibly TRBD1 on 6 matching bases. The CDR3 consists of 15 residues. From germline, CDR1 is SEHNR and CDR2 FQNEAQ (reference sequence). Trimming removed 2 bases at V and 6 bases at J, with 16 bases between. The CDR3 protein is CASSLLAGEANGYTF. CDR3 nucleotide sequence: TGTGCCAGCAGCTTATTGGCAGGGGAAGCTAATGGCTACACCTTC.

The rearrangement joins TRBV21-1 to TRBJ2-7; whether TRBD2, the table's D call, matches the DNA was not checked. TRBV21-1 is assigned pseudogene status. The length of the CDR3 is 15 residues. CDR3 sequence reads: CASTESGVSSYEQYF. The DNA for the CDR3 is TGTGCCAGCACCGAATCGGGGGTGAGCTCCTACGAGCAGTACTTC.

The chain carries TRBV5-1 and TRBJ1-1, with 7 bases lining up with TRBD1. The V gene end was trimmed by 4 bases and the J gene end by 4 bases; junction bases not matched to a gene: 4. The CDR3 totals 13 residues. In germline, CDR1 is SGHRS, CDR2 YFSETQ. The CDR3 sequence: CASSPGDSTEAFF. CDR3 coding DNA: TGCGCCAGCAGCCCTGGGGACAGCACTGAAGCTTTCTTT. The full variable domain, completed using reference TRBV5-1 and TRBJ1-1, is KAGVTQTPRYLIKTRGQQVTLSCSPISGHRSVSWYQQTPGQGLQFLFEYFSETQRNKGNFPGRFSGRQFSNSRSEMNVSTLELGDSALYLCASSPGDSTEAFFGQGTRLTVV.

Of note for this clone: In the same sample, other DNA sequences code for this CDR3. The chain employs TRBV28 and TRBJ1-4; 9 nucleotides match TRBD1. Germline lookup yields CDR1 MDHEN and CDR2 SYDVKM. This CDR3 is 14 amino acids long. J was trimmed by 5 bases and V by 4 bases; bases with no gene match: 2. CDR3 in DNA: TGTGCCAGCAGTTGGGACAGGGTAAATGAAAAACTGTTTTTT. Its translation: CASSWDRVNEKLFF.

The chain has TRBV3-1 (or the pseudogene TRBV3-2) and TRBJ1-1; 9 bases map to TRBD1. CDR3 length: 15 residues. The germline CDR1 and CDR2 sequences are LGHDT and YNNKEL (reference sequence). V lost 0 bases, J lost 6 bases, and 5 bases stayed unmatched. The CDR3 reads CASSQDTRQGAEAFF. CDR3 coding DNA: TGTGCCAGCAGCCAAGATACGCGACAGGGGGCTGAAGCTTTCTTT.